A selection of T cell receptor beta chains follows, all from one sample in a study of T cell therapy after organ transplantation. Clones were read by immunoSEQ multiplex PCR, and TCRdb kept only the in-frame ones, dropping some. The table lists more than 15,000 clones, 85% of them singletons, with 25% to 40% in the top ten. Their antigen targets remain unknown. Sample: CD8+ T cells from blood, taken after autologous CMV-specific T cell therapy. These receptors originate from a human patient who had received a solid organ transplant and had CMV disease. Some T cells may be supplied by the graft donor. Both conserved end residues are part of each CDR3. The order of the fields is V gene, clone size, D gene, J gene, CDR3 DNA, CDR3 protein. A D gene is named only where the DNA matches it firmly. Size is stated for part of the rows, as once, few or many counts, or as a class when the clone is expanded.

>TRBV19|.|.|TRBJ2-3
TGTGCCAGTAGTATTGGGCTAAATGCCGGCACAGATACGCAGTATTTT
CASSIGLNAGTDTQYF
>TRBV7-6|.|.|TRBJ1-2
TGTGCCAGCACCCCGACTCTCGGGGGCGCCGACTATGGCTACACCTTC
CASTPTLGGADYGYTF
>TRBV6-5|.|TRBD1|TRBJ1-1
TGTGCCAGCAGCTGGACAGGGGGCGTGGAAGCTTTCTTT
CASSWTGGVEAFF
>TRBV5-1|.|.|TRBJ2-1
TGCGCCAGCAGCTCGGGCAGGGGAGATAGTGATGAGCAGTTCTTC
CASSSGRGDSDEQFF
>TRBV13|.|.|TRBJ2-1
TGTGCCAGCAGCTCTAACAATGAGCAGTTCTTC
CASSSNNEQFF
>TRBV5-6|.|TRBD2|TRBJ2-7
TGTGCCAGCAGCTTCCTAGCGGGAGGGGGCGAGCAGTACTTC
CASSFLAGGGEQYF
>TRBV4-1|.|TRBD2|TRBJ2-7
TGCGCCAGCAGCCAGGGACTAGCGTCTAGCTCCTACGAGCAGTACTTC
CASSQGLASSSYEQYF
>TRBV29-1|.|.|TRBJ2-1
TGCAGCGTCCCCGGACACTGGTCCTACAATGAGCAGTTCTTC
CSVPGHWSYNEQFF
>TRBV6-5|.|.|TRBJ1-5
TGTGCCAGCAGTTACGGGGGTTATCAGCCCCAGCATTTT
CASSYGGYQPQHF
>TRBV7-8|.|.|TRBJ2-5
TGTGCCAGCTCCGGAGGGGGGGTCGAAGAGACCCAGTACTTC
CASSGGGVEETQYF
>TRBV19|.|TRBD1|TRBJ1-6
TGTGCCAGTAGCATCCGGGACAGGGCATCACCCCTCCACTTT
CASSIRDRASPLHF
>TRBV7-9|.|.|TRBJ1-1
TGTGCCAGCAGCACAGCCCAGGGGAACACTGAAGCTTTCTTT
CASSTAQGNTEAFF
>TRBV10-3|.|.|TRBJ2-7
TGTGCCATCAGTCCTCAAAGACTCTCGTGGGAGCAGTACTTC
CAISPQRLSWEQYF
>TRBV7-2|.|TRBD1|TRBJ1-5
TGTGCCAGCAGTGCCCCGGGACAGGGCTTTCAGCCCCAGCATTTT
CASSAPGQGFQPQHF
>TRBV6-8|.|TRBD1|TRBJ1-2
TGTGCCAGCACTAATCCAACAGGGGCCGCCTATGGCTACACCTTC
CASTNPTGAAYGYTF
>TRBV10-2|.|.|TRBJ2-1
TGCGCCAGCAGTAACAACTTCCGGGAGCAGTTCTTC
CASSNNFREQFF
>TRBV27|.|.|TRBJ2-1
TGTGCCAGCAGTTTATCGGTCAGCGGCTCCTACAATGAGCAGTTCTTC
CASSLSVSGSYNEQFF
>TRBV6-1|.|.|TRBJ2-1
TGTGCCAGAGGCGACTCCTACAATGAGCAGTTCTTC
CARGDSYNEQFF
>TRBV6-6|.|TRBD1|TRBJ1-3
TGTGCCAGCAGAACCACAGGGGGGACTGGAAACACCATATATTTT
CASRTTGGTGNTIYF
>TRBV5-4|.|TRBD2|TRBJ2-1
TGTGCCAGCAGCCTAACCGGGACTAGCGACTACAATGAGCAGTTCTTC
CASSLTGTSDYNEQFF
>TRBV29-1|.|.|TRBJ1-1
TGCAGCGTTGATTTCATAAACACTGAAGCTTTCTTT
CSVDFINTEAFF
>TRBV23-1|.|TRBD1|TRBJ1-4
TGCGCCAGCAGTCAGTCCGGGACAGGGTGCGAAAAACTGTTTTTT
CASSQSGTGCEKLFF
>TRBV6-1|.|TRBD1|TRBJ1-5
TGTGCCAGCAGTGACGACGGGACAGGCTCCCAGCCCCAGCATTTT
CASSDDGTGSQPQHF
>TRBV27|once|.|TRBJ1-1
TGTGCCAGCAGTTTAAGCCCCGGGGCAGGGACTGAAGCTTTCTTT
CASSLSPGAGTEAFF
>TRBV30|.|.|TRBJ2-6
TGTGCCTGGGGGAAGCCTGGTCGGGCAGTACGCTCTGGGGCCAACGTCCTGACTTTC
CAWGKPGRAVRSGANVLTF
>TRBV4-1|.|TRBD2|TRBJ2-7
TGCGCCAGCAGCCCGATCACCGGGACTAGAGGCTACGAGCAGTACTTC
CASSPITGTRGYEQYF
>TRBV4-3|.|.|TRBJ1-4
TGCGCCAGCAGCCAAGATGGGAACCCCCATGAAAAACTGTTTTTT
CASSQDGNPHEKLFF
>TRBV19|.|.|TRBJ2-4
TGTGCCAGTGAAGAGAGATCATCCCCCGTAGCCAAAAACATTCAGTACTTC
CASEERSSPVAKNIQYF
>TRBV2|.|TRBD2|TRBJ2-7
TGTGCCAGCAGGATCAGCGGGGCGACCTCCTACGAGCAGTACTTC
CASRISGATSYEQYF
>TRBV27|.|TRBD2|TRBJ2-1
TGTGCCAGCACCCCCAGCGGGAGCTCCTACAATGAGCAGTTCTTC
CASTPSGSSYNEQFF
>TRBV19|.|.|TRBJ1-1
TGTGCCAGTAGTATGAGGAGTCAGAACGCTGAAGCTTTCTTT
CASSMRSQNAEAFF
>TRBV7-6|.|.|TRBJ1-2
TGTGCCAGCAGCTCCACCATTAGGGCCGGGGGCTATGGCTACACCTTC
CASSSTIRAGGYGYTF
>TRBV5-1|.|.|TRBJ1-1
TGCGCCAGCAGCTTAGAGATGAACACTGAAGCTTTCTTT
CASSLEMNTEAFF
>TRBV7-3|.|.|TRBJ1-1
TGTGCCAGCAGCTTAACCAGGGGTAGTGGGGCCGAAGCTTTCTTT
CASSLTRGSGAEAFF
>TRBV27|.|.|TRBJ2-5
TGTGCCAGCAGTTATAGGGCCGGCGGGGGCGGCGAGACCCAGTACTTC
CASSYRAGGGGETQYF
>TRBV6-5|.|.|TRBJ1-5
TGTGCCAGCAGTTACTCGAATACCGATCAGCCCCAGCATTTT
CASSYSNTDQPQHF
>TRBV29-1|.|TRBD1|TRBJ2-5
TGCAGCGTTTCACCCATCACCGGGACAGGGGTAGAGACCCAGTACTTC
CSVSPITGTGVETQYF
>TRBV27|few|.|TRBJ2-7
TGTGCCAGCAGTTTACGCGGAATCTACGAGCAGTACTTC
CASSLRGIYEQYF
>TRBV7-8|once|.|TRBJ2-6
TGTGCCAGCAGCTTAGCACGGGTAACCTCTGGGGCCAACGTCCTGACTTTC
CASSLARVTSGANVLTF
>TRBV6-5|.|.|TRBJ2-7
TGTGCCAGCAGTACCTCCAGGGTAAACGAGCAGTACTTC
CASSTSRVNEQYF
>TRBV14|.|.|TRBJ1-1
TGTGCCAGCAGCCAAGTCCCAGGGGTCGCTTTCTTT
CASSQVPGVAFF
>TRBV4-1|once|.|TRBJ1-1
TGCGCCAGCAGCCCTACGACAGGAAGGAACACTGAAGCTTTCTTT
CASSPTTGRNTEAFF
>TRBV5-6|large|TRBD2|TRBJ2-1
TGTGCCAGCAGCTTGGTCGGACAGCTTATAGCGGGAGACAATGAGCAGTTCTTC
CASSLVGQLIAGDNEQFF
>TRBV30|.|.|TRBJ2-7
TGTGCCTCCCCCGGTAGCATCTCGGAATCCTACGAGCAGTACTTC
CASPGSISESYEQYF
>TRBV6-4|.|.|TRBJ2-2
TGTGCCAGCAGTGAACAGGGGAACACCGGGGAGCTGTTTTTT
CASSEQGNTGELFF
>TRBV6-1|.|.|TRBJ1-5
TGTGCCAGCAGTGAATATGGGGATCAGCCCCAGCATTTT
CASSEYGDQPQHF
>TRBV25-1|few|TRBD2|TRBJ2-5
TGTGCCAGCAGTGACAGCGGGAGGGCCGTGGCCCAGTACTTC
CASSDSGRAVAQYF
>TRBV9|.|.|TRBJ2-2
TGTGCCAGCAGCCCCCGAGGCACCGGGGAGCTGTTTTTT
CASSPRGTGELFF
>TRBV23-1|.|.|TRBJ2-1
TGCGCCAGCAGTCAATGGCTTTTTCGGCGAGACAATGAGCAGTTCTTC
CASSQWLFRRDNEQFF
>TRBV4-1|.|.|TRBJ1-1
TGCGCCAGCAGCCAAGTCGAGTTCATCGCTGAAGCTTTCTTT
CASSQVEFIAEAFF
>TRBV4-3|once|.|TRBJ2-5
TGCGCCAGCAGCCAAGAGGGGATCAGGGCGACAGAGACCCAGTACTTC
CASSQEGIRATETQYF
>TRBV10-3|.|.|TRBJ2-4
TGTGCCATCAGTGAGTCGGGTGGGGCATCTGAACATCTAGCCAAAAACATTCAGTACTTC
CAISESGGASEHLAKNIQYF
>TRBV10-3|.|.|TRBJ2-3
TGTGCCATCAGTGAATCCGACGAGCGGAGGGGGGATACGCAGTATTTT
CAISESDERRGDTQYF
>TRBV7-8|few|.|TRBJ2-2
TGTGCCAGCAGCTTTCTTACATCAGGGTCCACCGGGGAGCTGTTTTTT
CASSFLTSGSTGELFF
>TRBV4-3|.|.|TRBJ1-2
TGCGCCAGCAGCCAAGATTTGCAGGACGGCCGCTATGGCTACACCTTC
CASSQDLQDGRYGYTF
>TRBV4-1|.|.|TRBJ2-7
TGCGCCAGCAGCAAACGGCTAGGACCCTACGAGCAGTACTTC
CASSKRLGPYEQYF
>TRBV6-1|.|.|TRBJ2-3
TGTGCCAGCAGTGAAGCTTTAGCGACGGGGCCCACAGATACGCAGTATTTT
CASSEALATGPTDTQYF
>TRBV5-5|.|.|TRBJ1-6
TGCGCCAGCAGCCAAGATGTGGAGGGGACCTCCTATAATTCACCCCTCCACTTT
CASSQDVEGTSYNSPLHF